These 12 T cell receptor beta chains came from one sample sequenced in a study of glioma-infiltrating T cells. TCR alpha and beta CDR3 regions were amplified from RNA using iRepertoire nested multiplex PCR. TCRdb re-called the multiplex PCR reads through MiXCR, storing one row per CDR3 protein. The table lists roughly 100,000 distinct CDR3 sequences, 25% to 35% of them singletons. Sequenced material: glioma tissue, nonneoplastic brain tissue, or PBMCs (not recorded which). These receptors were obtained from a human donor with low-grade glioma or glioblastoma, undergoing nonglioma brain surgery, or in good health (not recorded which).

This clonotype showed up many times. The rearrangement links TRBV4-1 to TRBJ2-3, with TRBD2 identical over 12 bases. The CDR3 is made up of 16 amino acids. The germline gives CDR1 MGHRA, CDR2 YSYEKL. After removal of 6 bases from V and 2 bases from J, the junction contained 6 bases not matched to a gene. The CDR3 region has the DNA TGCGCCAGCAGTCCAACTAGCGGGGGGAACACAGATACGCAGTATTTT. Protein sequence: CASSPTSGGNTDTQYF.

The genes are TRBV19 and TRBJ1-1; TRBD1 aligns across 7 bases. The CDR3 has 17 amino acids. Germline V gene lookup returns CDR1 LNHDA and CDR2 SQIVND (reference sequence). Unmatched junction bases numbered 17, after V lost 6 bases and J lost 4 bases. CDR3 in amino acids: CASRSTPGGNSATEAFF. DNA of the CDR3: TGTGCCAGTAGGTCCACCCCAGGGGGGAATTCGGCCACTGAAGCTTTCTTT.

Worth noting for this clonotype: A read error is possible here, since a much larger clone lies one base away. The V and J genes are TRBV2 and TRBJ2-3; a weak D match, TRBD1 (6 bases). This CDR3 contains 15 residues. The V and J ends lost 2 bases and 5 bases respectively, with 14 bases between them. Germline V gene sequence: CDR1 SNHLY, CDR2 FYNNEI. The CDR3 region is CASSESRGSIDTQYF. The CDR3 coding sequence is TGTGCCAGCAGTGAATCCAGGGGTTCCATAGATACGCAGTATTTT.

Only a few counts were recorded for this clonotype. No conserved phenylalanine or tryptophan ends this CDR3, so it is likely a read error. The V and J genes are TRBV20-1 and TRBJ1-1, with D possibly matching TRBD1 (5 bases). With 5 bases removed from V and 1 base from J, the gap between germline ends came to 5 bases. Germline CDR1 is DFQATT and CDR2 is SNEGSKA (reference sequence). CDR3 size: 11 residues. CDR3 bases: TGCAGTGCTCAGGGGAACACTGAAGCTTTCCTT. It translates to CSAQGNTEAFL.

This clonotype was seen at least ten times. The chain combines TRBV20-1 with TRBJ1-2; D call uncertain. Germline V CDR1 and CDR2: DFQATT, SNEGSKA (reference sequence). This CDR3 spans 15 amino acids. Trimming removed 6 bases from V and 4 bases from J, with 21 bases in between. The CDR3 DNA is TGCAGTGCCCGAAATGGGCAGCCCGAGGGCTATGGCTACACCTTC. It specifies CSARNGQPEGYGYTF.

This clonotype was seen at least ten times. The chain couples TRBV20-1 to TRBJ1-2; D is perhaps TRBD1 (5 bases). There are 16 residues in the CDR3. V shed 3 bases and J shed 3 bases, with 20 bases lying between them. Looked up from germline, CDR1 is DFQATT and CDR2 is SNEGSKA (reference sequence). The CDR3 here is CSASLKGQGPYYGYTF. The CDR3 nucleotides are TGCAGTGCTAGTCTCAAAGGTCAGGGACCCTACTATGGCTACACCTTC.

With regard to this clonotype: Possible read error: a much larger clone is one base away. The V call is TRBV20-1, the J call TRBJ1-5; D may be TRBD1 (5 bases). The CDR3 has 13 residues. Germline CDR1 is DFQATT and CDR2 is SNEGSKA (reference sequence). The V and J ends lost 3 bases and 4 bases respectively, with 10 bases between them. The chain's CDR3 is CSARRQLNQPQHF. The DNA of the CDR3 is TGCAGTGCTAGGAGACAGTTGAATCAGCCCCAGCATTTT.

The chain uses TRBV7-8 and TRBJ2-7; D is unclear. CDR3 length: 10 amino acids. CDR1 and CDR2 (germline): SGHVS, FQNEAQ. With 8 bases removed from V and 7 bases from J, the gap between germline ends came to 9 bases. CDR3: CASGRGEQYF. In DNA form, the CDR3 reads TGTGCCAGCGGCCGAGGTGAGCAGTACTTC.

Comment on this clonotype: This may be a read error: a much more frequent sequence differs by one nucleotide. This chain links TRBV20-1 with TRBJ1-3, with D hard to call. CDR1 DFQATT and CDR2 SNEGSKA come from the germline V gene (reference sequence). V lost 7 bases, J lost 3 bases, and 13 bases lay in between. The CDR3 spans 13 residues. Written as DNA, the CDR3 is TGCAGTGTTAGGCGCCTCTGTGGAAACACCATATATTTT. This encodes CSVRRLCGNTIYF.

In its sample, this clonotype was seen many times. This chain uses TRBV27 with TRBJ1-6, with no clear D. CDR1 and CDR2 from the germline V gene are MNHEY and SMNVEV (reference sequence). The CDR3 has 15 amino acids. V gave up 5 bases and J gave up 9 bases, with 17 bases separating them. DNA for the CDR3: TGTGCCAGCAGTGTAAGAGCCATTGGTTCTTCACCCCTCCACTTT. Protein: CASSVRAIGSSPLHF.

The count of this clonotype is one. This rearrangement joins TRBV5-5 to TRBJ2-3; D ambiguous. V shed 9 bases and J shed 2 bases, with 19 bases lying between them. CDR1 and CDR2 from the germline V gene are SGHKS and YYEKEE (reference sequence). The CDR3 sequence is 15 residues long. The CDR3 bases are TGTGCCAACACCTCCGCAATGCAGGACACAGATACGCAGTATTTT. Translating gives CANTSAMQDTDTQYF.

Details on this clonotype: Just one base apart from a much larger clone, this may be a read error. V is TRBV7-2 and J is TRBJ1-5; maybe TRBD1 (5 bases). CDR3 length: 13 amino acids. CDR1 is SGHTA, CDR2 FQGNSA, per germline. This CDR3 is CASSPGGDQHQHF. The CDR3, as DNA: TGTGCCAGCAGCCCCGGGGGGGATCAGCACCAGCATTTT.